One and the same sample provided the 6 T cell receptor beta chains below, sequenced in a study of T cells after yellow fever vaccination. Each CDR3 protein is one row after TCRdb ran MiXCR on the 5' RACE reads. The repertoire includes about 68,000 distinct CDR3 sequences, about 6.5% of them detected once, and around a third sits in the top ten. Material: CD8+ T cells sorted from PBMCs, obtained about 41 days after the first yellow fever vaccination. These receptors originate from a man between 18 and 29 years old who received the YFV17D yellow fever vaccine.

This clonotype was seen just once. A much larger clone lies a single base off, so this may be a read error. The rearrangement uses TRBV5-1 and TRBJ2-5, with D possibly TRBD2 on 6 matching bases. This CDR3 has 15 residues. Germline V gene data show CDR1 as SGHRS and CDR2 as YFSETQ. Here the CDR3 DNA reads TGCGCCAGCAGCCAGACTAGAAGGGACCAAGAGACCCACTACTTC. It yields the protein CASSQTRRDQETHYF.

The chain links TRBV9 to TRBJ1-4; D remains unclear. Germline CDR1 SGDLS, CDR2 YYNGEE. This CDR3 is built from 13 residues. Trimming cost V 3 bases and J 4 bases, with 7 bases left between them. The CDR3 is CASSAQNNEKLFF. Written as DNA, the CDR3 is TGTGCCAGCAGCGCCCAGAATAATGAAAAACTGTTTTTT.

Ten or more counts support this clonotype. The rearrangement uses TRBV5-1 and TRBJ2-1; 9 bases fit TRBD2. The germline CDR1 and CDR2 sequences are SGHRS and YFSETQ. After removal of 0 bases from V and 0 bases from J, the junction contained 7 bases not matched to a gene. The CDR3 has 18 residues. CDR3 DNA sequence: TGCGCCAGCAGCTTGGGTAGGGCTAGCGGGGTCTCCTACAATGAGCAGTTCTTC. Its translation: CASSLGRASGVSYNEQFF. The full variable domain, in which reference TRBV5-1 and TRBJ2-1 provide the parts outside the CDR3, is KAGVTQTPRYLIKTRGQQVTLSCSPISGHRSVSWYQQTPGQGLQFLFEYFSETQRNKGNFPGRFSGRQFSNSRSEMNVSTLELGDSALYLCASSLGRASGVSYNEQFFGPGTRLTVL.

At least ten counts were recorded for this clonotype. The CDR3 loop is CASSLQVTGGFYGYTF. In nucleotides, the CDR3 is TGCGCCAGCAGCCTCCAAGTAACAGGGGGATTCTATGGCTACACCTTC. The chain is built from TRBV4-3 and TRBJ1-2; 8 nucleotides agree with TRBD1. Germline-derived CDR1 and CDR2 are LGHNA and YSLEER. This CDR3 spans 16 amino acids. The trim removed 4 bases at V and 4 bases at J, leaving 11 bases unmatched.

This clonotype has more than one count but fewer than ten. The chain is built from TRBV12-5 and TRBJ2-1; D ambiguous. Per germline, CDR1 LGHNT and CDR2 FRNRAP. The CDR3 has 14 amino acids. The germline V and J ends were trimmed by 3 bases and 5 bases, with 11 bases remaining between them. The CDR3 loop reads CASGFGIYHNEQFF. CDR3 DNA sequence: TGTGCTAGTGGTTTTGGGATTTATCACAATGAGCAGTTCTTC.

The sample holds many counts of this clonotype. The gene calls are TRBV11-2 and TRBJ2-3; possible D gene TRBD1, 6 bases. Trimming stripped 3 bases from V and 4 bases from J, with 11 bases between. Germline CDR1 and CDR2: SGHAT and FQNNGV. CDR3 length equals 14 residues. This chain's CDR3 is CASSLGTPADTQYF. CDR3 nucleotides: TGTGCCAGCAGCTTGGGGACACCCGCAGATACGCAGTATTTT.